Each of the 25 T cell receptor beta chains below was sequenced from the same sample in a study of cytomegalovirus exposure and HLA in healthy donors. The PCR ran on 60 Vbeta and 13 Jbeta primers. This table comes from immunoSEQ multiplex PCR, and its TCRdb copy is limited to in-frame clones, with some not included. Of approximately 190,000 clones detected, 80% to 85% appear once; the ten largest clones hold around 2%. Sequenced material: PBMCs. These TCRs come from a woman younger than 30 in good health and CMV-seropositive.

The chain couples TRBV19 to TRBJ1-3; TRBD1 matches 7 bases. From germline, CDR1 is LNHDA and CDR2 SQIVND (reference sequence). The junction had 6 bases not matched to a gene; V was cut back by 4 bases and J by 0 bases. The CDR3 consists of 16 residues. CDR3 DNA: TGTGCCAGTAGTACGTACAGGGGCGGCTCTGGAAACACCATATATTTT. Its translation: CASSTYRGGSGNTIYF.

The gene calls are TRBV5-1 and TRBJ1-3, with TRBD1 as a possible D gene (6 bases). CDR1 is SGHRS and CDR2 is YFSETQ in the germline V gene. The ends were cut back, 2 bases at V and 4 bases at J, with 10 bases in the middle. The CDR3 covers 14 residues. The CDR3 protein is CASSFGQMGNTIYF. The CDR3 nucleotides are TGCGCCAGCAGCTTCGGACAGATGGGAAACACCATATATTTT.

The rearrangement joins TRBV7-2 to TRBJ2-1; D is perhaps TRBD2 (6 bases). Germline-derived CDR1 and CDR2 are SGHTA and FQGNSA. Trimming took 5 bases from V and 5 from J, leaving 19 bases between them. The CDR3 runs to 16 residues. This chain's CDR3 is CASSTILADRHNEQFF. Written as DNA, the CDR3 is TGTGCCAGCAGCACCATCTTAGCGGACCGGCACAATGAGCAGTTCTTC.

This chain links TRBV7-9 with TRBJ1-4; D might be TRBD1 (5 bases). The CDR3 is 17 amino acids. With 5 bases removed from V and 5 bases from J, the gap between germline ends came to 21 bases. Germline CDR1 reads SEHNR; CDR2 reads FQNEAQ (reference sequence). CDR3 sequence: CASSIGGLGAGNEKLFF. The DNA of the CDR3 is TGTGCCAGCAGCATTGGAGGGCTTGGGGCGGGCAATGAAAAACTGTTTTTT.

The gene calls are TRBV5-4 and TRBJ2-3, with TRBD2 identical over 16 bases. The CDR3 is 18 residues long. J lost 0 bases, V lost 3 bases, and 4 bases had no gene match. The V gene's germline CDR1 is SGHNT and CDR2 YYREEE (reference sequence). In DNA form, the CDR3 reads TGTGCCAGCAGCTCGGGACTAGCGGGGGGGGCTAGCACAGATACGCAGTATTTT. It specifies CASSSGLAGGASTDTQYF.

This clone was found once. The chain links TRBV6-5 to TRBJ2-3; 7 bases line up with TRBD1. The CDR3 is 15 amino acids. Trimming at V came to 6 bases and at J to 0 bases, leaving 6 bases not matched to a gene. Germline-derived CDR1 and CDR2 are MNHEY and SVGAGI. The CDR3 region has the DNA TGTGCCAGCAGACAACAACAGGGGAGCACAGATACGCAGTATTTT. Translation: CASRQQQGSTDTQYF.

The chain links TRBV9 to TRBJ2-1; 8 bases fit TRBD2. Looked up from germline, CDR1 is SGDLS and CDR2 is YYNGEE. The J segment lost 3 bases and the V segment lost 3 bases, leaving 2 bases of the junction unmatched. The CDR3 spans 14 residues. CDR3 DNA: TGTGCCAGCAGCGGTAGCGGGGACTACAATGAGCAGTTCTTC. Its protein is CASSGSGDYNEQFF. The entire variable domain, with the rest obtained from reference TRBV9 and TRBJ2-1, is as follows: DSGVTQTPKHLITATGQRVTLRCSPRSGDLSVYWYQQSLDQGLQFLIQYYNGEERAKGNILERFSAQQFPDLHSELNLSSLELGDSALYFCASSGSGDYNEQFFGPGTRLTVL.

The chain carries TRBV19 and TRBJ1-1; no firm D call. Germline assignment: CDR1 LNHDA and CDR2 SQIVND (reference sequence). The CDR3 runs 12 residues. V was shortened by 5 bases and J by 4 bases, with 8 bases between the two germline ends. DNA for the CDR3: TGTGCCAGTAGTTCCACGGTCACTGAAGCTTTCTTT. Translating it yields CASSSTVTEAFF.

The chain links TRBV7-2 to TRBJ1-4, with no clear D. From germline, CDR1 is SGHTA and CDR2 FQGNSA. The ends were cut back, 4 bases at V and 7 bases at J, with 16 bases in the middle. The CDR3 consists of 15 residues. CDR3 loop: CASSSRGIIGEKLFF. As DNA, the CDR3 is TGTGCCAGCAGCTCCCGGGGAATCATCGGTGAAAAACTGTTTTTT.

This chain links TRBV6-6 with TRBJ1-4; D not resolved. This CDR3 comprises 14 residues. The germline CDR1 and CDR2 sequences are MNHNY and SVGAGI (reference sequence). With 7 bases removed from V and 5 bases from J, the gap between germline ends came to 14 bases. The CDR3 DNA reads TGTGCCAGCACCCTACATCGCGGGAATGAAAAACTGTTTTTT. Protein product: CASTLHRGNEKLFF.

The chain has TRBV5-4 and TRBJ2-5, with D possibly being TRBD2 (5 bases). Germline lookup yields CDR1 SGHNT and CDR2 YYREEE (reference sequence). The V gene lost 1 base and the J gene lost 7 bases, with 20 bases spanning the gap. The CDR3 spans 16 residues. The CDR3 DNA reads TGTGCCAGCAGCTTGAGTTCTGGACTCGACCCATGGACCCAGTACTTC. Its translation is CASSLSSGLDPWTQYF.

For this clone: The sample holds other DNA sequences that translate to the same CDR3. The rearrangement links TRBV6-5 to TRBJ1-1; weak D call: TRBD1 (5 bases). The CDR3 runs to 15 residues. The germline V gene has CDR1 MNHEY and CDR2 SVGAGI. The germline V and J ends were trimmed by 0 bases and 7 bases, with 15 bases remaining between them. Here the CDR3 DNA reads TGTGCCAGCAGTTACTCGACGGGGGGAAGTAGTGAAGCTTTCTTT. Translating gives CASSYSTGGSSEAFF.

The chain combines TRBV9 with TRBJ2-1, with a tentative D call TRBD1 (7 bases). CDR3 length: 16 amino acids. V was cut by 3 bases and J by 5 bases, with 18 bases left in between. Germline-derived CDR1 and CDR2 are SGDLS and YYNGEE. The CDR3, as DNA: TGTGCCAGCAGCGGGCAGGGGGGCGGTATAAACAATGAGCAGTTCTTC. This encodes CASSGQGGGINNEQFF. Drawing the rest from reference TRBV9 and TRBJ2-1, the complete variable domain is DSGVTQTPKHLITATGQRVTLRCSPRSGDLSVYWYQQSLDQGLQFLIQYYNGEERAKGNILERFSAQQFPDLHSELNLSSLELGDSALYFCASSGQGGGINNEQFFGPGTRLTVL.

The chain combines TRBV2 with TRBJ2-7, with 7 bases fitting TRBD2. Germline V lookup: CDR1 SNHLY, CDR2 FYNNEI. The V and J ends lost 9 bases and 9 bases, in that order; junction bases with no gene match: 14. The length of the CDR3 is 13 residues. CDR3 residues: CARAGVGGPGQYF. The CDR3 DNA reads TGTGCCAGGGCGGGGGTAGGTGGGCCGGGGCAGTACTTC.

The chain couples TRBV7-9 to TRBJ1-3; no clear D. Germline lookup yields CDR1 SEHNR and CDR2 FQNEAQ (reference sequence). V lost 2 bases and J 4 bases, leaving 9 bases between the germline ends. The CDR3 consists of 14 residues. The CDR3: CASSLFEEGNTIYF. The CDR3 DNA sequence: TGTGCCAGCAGCTTATTTGAGGAGGGAAACACCATATATTTT.

J is TRBJ2-7 and V is TRBV12-2; no DNA check was done on the table's D call, TRBD1. TRBV12-2 is assigned pseudogene status. The CDR3 length is 14 residues. Written as DNA, the CDR3 is TGTGCAAGTCGCTTGGGCCAGGGACACTACGAGCAGTACTTC. It encodes CASRLGQGHYEQYF.

The chain has TRBV6-1 and TRBJ1-1; 9 bases fit TRBD1. The CDR3 loop spans 14 amino acids. V shed 6 bases and J 4 bases; nucleotides not matched to a gene: 6. Germline assignment: CDR1 MNHNS and CDR2 SASEGT. The CDR3 nucleotides are TGTGCCAGCAGCCGTGGACAGGGGATCACTGAAGCTTTCTTT. It codes for CASSRGQGITEAFF.

V gene TRBV30 combines with J gene TRBJ1-6, with D possibly matching TRBD1 (5 bases). V lost 5 bases, J lost 13 bases, and 21 bases lay in between. The CDR3 spans 14 residues. The V gene's germline CDR1 is GTSNPN and CDR2 SVGIG (reference sequence). The CDR3: CAWDTIQGLAPLHF. The CDR3 nucleotides read TGTGCCTGGGACACAATTCAGGGTCTGGCGCCCCTCCACTTT.

This chain joins TRBV19 and TRBJ1-4; maybe TRBD1 (5 bases). Germline CDR1 LNHDA, CDR2 SQIVND (reference sequence). This CDR3 spans 13 amino acids. Trimming left V 3 bases short and J 7 bases short, with 9 bases between. CDR3 in amino acids: CASSIRGGEKLFF. CDR3 coding DNA: TGTGCCAGTAGTATCCGGGGGGGTGAAAAACTGTTTTTT.

The J gene is TRBJ1-3, the V gene TRBV4-1, with D maybe TRBD1 (5 bases). Trimming shortened V by 1 base and J by 0 bases, and 13 bases separated the two germline ends. This CDR3 is built from 17 residues. Germline V CDR1 and CDR2: MGHRA, YSYEKL. DNA for the CDR3: TGCGCCAGCAGCCAAGGGCCCGGGGGGGGCTCTGGAAACACCATATATTTT. Its translation is CASSQGPGGGSGNTIYF.

The V gene is TRBV5-4, the J gene TRBJ1-2; D perhaps matches TRBD1 (5 bases). V gave up 2 bases and J gave up 4 bases, with 9 bases separating them. The CDR3 sequence is 13 residues long. CDR1 is SGHNT, CDR2 YYREEE, per germline (reference sequence). The CDR3 protein is CASSFARAYGYTF. The DNA of the CDR3 is TGTGCCAGCAGCTTCGCCAGGGCCTATGGCTACACCTTC.

This clone was counted between two and nine times. The V call is TRBV9, the J call TRBJ1-1, with D possibly TRBD1 on 5 matching bases. This CDR3 spans 16 amino acids. Trimming pared 0 bases from V and 6 bases from J, leaving 18 bases between. Germline V gene lookup returns CDR1 SGDLS and CDR2 YYNGEE. The CDR3 coding sequence is TGTGCCAGCAGCGTAGCCCTAACAGGTAAAGGCGCTGAAGCTTTCTTT. It encodes CASSVALTGKGAEAFF.

The rearrangement joins TRBV29-1 to TRBJ2-2; 13 bases match TRBD2. The CDR3 is 15 residues long. Looked up from germline, CDR1 is SQVTM and CDR2 is ANQGSEA. Trimming removed 3 bases from V and 7 bases from J; junction bases left unmatched: 5. CDR3 nucleotide sequence: TGCAGCGTTGACTTACTAGCGGGGGGGGGCGGGGAGCTGTTTTTT. It yields the protein CSVDLLAGGGGELFF.

The chain joins TRBV4-3 to TRBJ1-1, with 8 bases lining up with TRBD1. The CDR3 spans 17 residues. Germline loops: CDR1 LGHNA, CDR2 YSLEER. J was trimmed by 1 base and V by 0 bases; bases with no gene match: 7. DNA for the CDR3: TGCGCCAGCAGCCAAGATCAGAGGGGACAGGCGAACACTGAAGCTTTCTTT. This sequence encodes CASSQDQRGQANTEAFF.

This clone was counted between two and nine times. The CDR3 region is CAWSPRRTGTQPQHF. The CDR3 coding sequence is TGTGCCTGGAGCCCAAGACGGACAGGGACTCAGCCCCAGCATTTT. The chain uses TRBV30 and TRBJ1-5, with 8 bases that match TRBD1. There are 15 residues in the CDR3. The trim removed 3 bases at V and 6 bases at J, leaving 10 bases unmatched. Germline assignment: CDR1 GTSNPN and CDR2 SVGIG (reference sequence).